The next 2 T cell receptor beta chains were all read from a single sample in a study of monozygotic twins with cystic fibrosis. Measured with immunoSEQ multiplex PCR; TCRdb has only the in-frame clones, and not every one. The sample yields about 15,000 clones, approximately 85% seen once. Specimen: blood. The receptor set was obtained from a boy between 10 and 17 years old with cystic fibrosis.

The chain employs TRBV7-1 and TRBJ2-3; D might be TRBD2 (5 bases). TRBV7-1 has ORF status, its function being uncertain. V gave up 4 bases and J gave up 0 bases, with 20 bases separating them. The CDR3 is 18 amino acids. The DNA for the CDR3 is TGTGCCAGCAGCTTAACGTTGAAGCGGAGCCCTAGCACAGATACGCAGTATTTT. It translates to CASSLTLKRSPSTDTQYF.

V gene TRBV7-2 combines with J gene TRBJ1-5; TRBD1 matches 7 bases. The CDR3 is 14 residues long. The ends lost 1 base at V and 6 bases at J; junction bases unmatched: 3. Germline V gene lookup returns CDR1 SGHTA and CDR2 FQGNSA. CDR3 sequence (DNA): TGTGCCAGCAGCTTAGGCCAGGGGGTTCAGCCCCAGCATTTT. Protein product: CASSLGQGVQPQHF.